This passage covers 26 T cell receptor beta chains from one sample sequenced in a study of blood T cell repertoires in COVID-19. The assay was immunoSEQ multiplex PCR, and TCRdb's table has in-frame clones only and misses some. Counted here are a few hundred thousand clones, over 75% occurring once; the ten biggest clones make up approximately 4.1%. The specimen was PBMCs or T cells enriched from blood (not recorded which). The origin of the receptors is a man in his thirties or forties who had recovered from COVID-19.

The rearrangement links TRBV11-3 to TRBJ2-2, with 11 bases matching TRBD2. V shed 6 bases and J 5 bases; nucleotides not matched to a gene: 11. This CDR3 is 17 amino acids long. Germline V gives CDR1 SGHNT, CDR2 YENEEA. CDR3 protein: CASRRDWASGGTGELFF. CDR3 DNA sequence: TGTGCCAGCAGACGTGATTGGGCTAGCGGGGGGACCGGGGAGCTGTTTTTT.

This chain joins TRBV9 and TRBJ2-3; no reliable D call. Trimming pared 3 bases from V and 7 bases from J, leaving 9 bases between. The CDR3 has 12 amino acids. The germline V gene has CDR1 SGDLS and CDR2 YYNGEE. This chain's CDR3 is CASSASANTQYF. In DNA form, the CDR3 reads TGTGCCAGCAGCGCTAGTGCGAATACGCAGTATTTT.

The chain is built from TRBV19 and TRBJ2-3; TRBD1 aligns across 10 bases. V dropped 6 bases and J dropped 6; count of bases not matched to a gene: 9. The CDR3 runs 15 residues. Germline V gene sequence: CDR1 LNHDA, CDR2 SQIVND (reference sequence). The CDR3, as DNA: TGTGCCAGTAGGACCGGGACAGGGGCCGGGGATACGCAGTATTTT. It codes for CASRTGTGAGDTQYF.

This chain links TRBV5-1 with TRBJ1-1, with D hard to call. Per the germline V gene, CDR1 is SGHRS and CDR2 is YFSETQ. V lost 0 bases and J lost 0, with 9 bases in between. The CDR3 is 15 amino acids. CDR3 in amino acids: CASSLESLMNTEAFF. As DNA, the CDR3 is TGCGCCAGCAGCTTGGAGAGTCTGATGAACACTGAAGCTTTCTTT.

V and J are TRBV7-9 and TRBJ2-3, with 8 bases aligning to TRBD1. The germline CDR1 and CDR2 sequences are SEHNR and FQNEAQ (reference sequence). This CDR3 has 19 amino acids. Trimming at V came to 3 bases and at J to 0 bases, leaving 14 bases not matched to a gene. This CDR3 reads CASSFIQGAKASSTDTQYF. In DNA, the CDR3 is TGTGCCAGCAGCTTTATCCAGGGGGCCAAGGCGAGTAGCACAGATACGCAGTATTTT.

The chain couples TRBV4-1 to TRBJ2-3, with TRBD2 matching over 9 bases. Germline CDR1 and CDR2: MGHRA and YSYEKL. Unmatched junction bases numbered 7, after V lost 4 bases and J lost 5 bases. The CDR3 extends over 15 amino acids. The chain's CDR3 is CASSLVGGGVDTQYF. The CDR3, as DNA: TGCGCCAGCAGCCTCGTGGGCGGGGGGGTAGATACGCAGTATTTT.

V and J are TRBV11-2 and TRBJ2-7; TRBD1 matches 12 bases. This CDR3 spans 14 amino acids. V trimming: 4 bases; J trimming: 6 bases; junction bases outside the gene matches: 4. Germline V CDR1 and CDR2: SGHAT, FQNNGV. The CDR3 reads CASSWGQGAREQYF. The CDR3 coding sequence is TGTGCCAGCAGCTGGGGACAGGGGGCTCGCGAGCAGTACTTC.

The chain is built from TRBV9 and TRBJ1-2; TRBD1 matches at 7 bases. From germline, CDR1 is SGDLS and CDR2 YYNGEE. The length of the CDR3 is 16 residues. V lost 3 bases to trimming and J lost 7 bases; unmatched junction nucleotides: 15. The CDR3 sequence: CASSGLRDRINIGYTF. The CDR3 nucleotides are TGTGCCAGCAGCGGACTTCGGGACAGAATAAATATTGGCTACACCTTC. Full variable domain (remainder filled in from reference TRBV9 and TRBJ1-2): DSGVTQTPKHLITATGQRVTLRCSPRSGDLSVYWYQQSLDQGLQFLIQYYNGEERAKGNILERFSAQQFPDLHSELNLSSLELGDSALYFCASSGLRDRINIGYTFGSGTRLTVV.

This clone was counted once. The V gene is TRBV12-3 or TRBV12-4, the J gene TRBJ1-2, with D possibly TRBD1 on 5 matching bases. V lost 1 base, J lost 4 bases, and 7 bases lay in between. This CDR3 spans 13 amino acids. In DNA form, the CDR3 reads TGTGCCAGCAGTTTAGGGGGGGTCTATGGCTACACCTTC. Translated, it gives CASSLGGVYGYTF.

V usage is TRBV7-2 and J usage is TRBJ1-6, with D hard to call. Germline values: CDR1 SGHTA, CDR2 FQGNSA. V was clipped by 4 bases and J by 7 bases, with 8 bases between them. This CDR3 is built from 13 residues. The CDR3 coding sequence is TGTGCCAGCAGCTACCACATGAATTCACCCCTCCACTTT. It specifies CASSYHMNSPLHF.

The rearrangement links TRBV18 to TRBJ2-4; TRBD1 agrees at 7 bases. V lost 1 base, J lost 1 base, and 7 bases stayed unmatched. From germline, CDR1 is KGHSH and CDR2 LQKENI. The CDR3 is 17 amino acids. DNA for the CDR3: TGTGCCAGCTCACCACGAGACAGGGCGGTGGCCAAAAACATTCAGTACTTC. This encodes CASSPRDRAVAKNIQYF.

The chain joins TRBV9 to TRBJ2-1; TRBD2 matches 7 bases. Germline V CDR1 and CDR2: SGDLS, YYNGEE. V lost 4 bases to trimming and J lost 7 bases; unmatched junction nucleotides: 11. The CDR3 consists of 15 residues. The CDR3 DNA reads as TGTGCCAGCAGCTCGAGAAGGGAGGGCCTTAATGAGCAGTTCTTC. It encodes CASSSRREGLNEQFF.

The chain employs TRBV7-9 and TRBJ2-3, with TRBD1 matching 9 bases. The CDR3 runs 19 residues. Trimming took 5 bases from V and 0 from J; bases not matched to a gene: 15. CDR1 is SEHNR, CDR2 FQNEAQ, per germline (reference sequence). Here the CDR3 DNA reads TGTGCCAGCAGCCATTTCAAACTGACAGGGGGGATTAGCACAGATACGCAGTATTTT. Translating gives CASSHFKLTGGISTDTQYF.

Turning to this clone: At one end the junction does not follow the germline gene, possibly because of a read error. The chain couples TRBV7-9 to TRBJ2-7; TRBD1 matches 9 bases. The CDR3 is 12 amino acids. Looked up from germline, CDR1 is SEHNR and CDR2 is FQNEAQ (reference sequence). As DNA, the CDR3 is TGTGCCAGCAGCTTTGACCGGGACAGGGCGGACTTC. This encodes CASSFDRDRADF.

The chain combines TRBV11-2 with TRBJ2-5; 10 nucleotides agree with TRBD2. This CDR3 has 16 amino acids. J lost 5 bases, V lost 4 bases, and 10 bases had no gene match. Germline loops: CDR1 SGHAT, CDR2 FQNNGV. The CDR3 DNA reads TGTGCCAGCAGCTCAGGTTATGCTAGCGGGGGTGAGACCCAGTACTTC. This sequence encodes CASSSGYASGGETQYF.

The chain couples TRBV2 to TRBJ1-1; tentatively, D is TRBD1 (6 bases). Germline CDR1 and CDR2: SNHLY and FYNNEI. The CDR3 length is 14 residues. Deletions cut 2 bases from V and 3 bases from J, with 10 bases between. In DNA, the CDR3 is TGTGCCAGCAGTGAATCCGGGGGGCACACTGAAGCTTTCTTT. Protein sequence: CASSESGGHTEAFF.

V usage is TRBV14 and J usage is TRBJ1-6, with unresolved D. Trimming removed 0 bases from V and 6 bases from J, with 12 bases in between. The CDR3 is made up of 16 amino acids. Germline CDR1 and CDR2: SGHDN and FVKESK. The CDR3 sequence is CASSQEVRPSNSPLHF. CDR3 DNA sequence: TGTGCCAGCAGCCAAGAAGTCCGTCCCAGTAATTCACCCCTCCACTTT. The full variable domain, with the rest looked up from reference TRBV14 and TRBJ1-6, is EAGVTQFPSHSVIEKGQTVTLRCDPISGHDNLYWYRRVMGKEIKFLLHFVKESKQDESGMPNNRFLAERTGGTYSTLKVQPAELEDSGVYFCASSQEVRPSNSPLHFGNGTRLTVT.

The chain combines TRBV28 with TRBJ2-3, with D perhaps TRBD1 (6 bases). Germline V gives CDR1 MDHEN, CDR2 SYDVKM. The CDR3 is made up of 15 amino acids. Trimming pared 8 bases from V and 4 bases from J, leaving 19 bases between. In DNA, the CDR3 is TGTGCCAGCGCCGAGGCGAGGGGACAACCAGATACGCAGTATTTT. Amino acid sequence: CASAEARGQPDTQYF.

The chain has TRBV3-1 (or the pseudogene TRBV3-2) and TRBJ2-5; 7 bases fit TRBD2. Germline CDR1 LGHDT, CDR2 YNNKEL (reference sequence). J was trimmed by 4 bases and V by 4 bases; bases with no gene match: 9. CDR3 length equals 15 residues. The CDR3 nucleotides are TGTGCCAGCAGCCCCTTTGAAGCGGGAACAGAGACCCAGTACTTC. Its protein is CASSPFEAGTETQYF.

This clone was seen only once. This chain joins TRBV28 and TRBJ1-1; D might be TRBD1 (6 bases). CDR3 size: 15 residues. The V and J ends lost 3 bases and 4 bases respectively, with 15 bases between them. Germline V gives CDR1 MDHEN, CDR2 SYDVKM. The CDR3 here is CASSFRQAKGTEAFF. CDR3 sequence (DNA): TGTGCCAGCAGTTTCAGACAGGCCAAGGGCACTGAAGCTTTCTTT.

The CDR3 here is CASSLGPPGNYEQYF. The CDR3 DNA reads as TGTGCCAGCAGCTTAGGGCCCCCAGGGAACTACGAGCAGTACTTC. The rearrangement joins TRBV11-2 to TRBJ2-7; TRBD1 might be the D (5 bases). This CDR3 is built from 15 residues. Germline CDR1 is SGHAT and CDR2 is FQNNGV. Deletions cut 1 base from V and 3 bases from J, with 13 bases between.

J is TRBJ2-3 and V is TRBV7-2, with D unclear. V was pared by 2 bases and J by 2 bases, with 11 bases between. Germline V gene lookup returns CDR1 SGHTA and CDR2 FQGNSA. The CDR3 extends over 15 amino acids. DNA of the CDR3: TGTGCCAGCAGCTTAAACGGTCAGGCCACAGATACGCAGTATTTT. This translates into CASSLNGQATDTQYF.

The chain employs TRBV7-8 and TRBJ2-7; 12 nucleotides agree with TRBD2. With V trimmed by 2 bases and J by 5 bases, 1 base remained unmatched. Germline loops: CDR1 SGHVS, CDR2 FQNEAQ. The CDR3 has 14 amino acids. CDR3 DNA sequence: TGTGCCAGCAGCTTATCTAGCGGGAGGGACGAGCAGTACTTC. The encoded protein is CASSLSSGRDEQYF.

The rearrangement joins TRBV29-1 to TRBJ2-2, with 8 bases matching TRBD1. Germline V gives CDR1 SQVTM, CDR2 ANQGSEA. The CDR3 loop spans 15 amino acids. The V and J ends lost 6 bases and 1 base, in that order; junction bases with no gene match: 7. The CDR3 here is CSVDGGTGNTGELFF. The CDR3 coding sequence is TGCAGCGTCGACGGCGGGACAGGGAACACCGGGGAGCTGTTTTTT.

The V call is TRBV28, the J call TRBJ1-5, with 8 bases identical to TRBD1. V dropped 3 bases and J dropped 7; count of bases not matched to a gene: 17. The germline gives CDR1 MDHEN, CDR2 SYDVKM. The CDR3 loop spans 18 amino acids. CDR3 region: CASSLRAGGGPKGQPQHF. CDR3 bases: TGTGCCAGCAGTTTGAGGGCAGGGGGCGGCCCCAAGGGCCAGCCCCAGCATTTT.

To note about this clone: Other DNA sequences in the same sample also yield this CDR3. This chain links TRBV7-9 with TRBJ1-2, with TRBD1 as a possible D gene (5 bases). The germline V and J ends were trimmed by 1 base and 8 bases, with 5 bases remaining between them. Germline CDR1 SEHNR, CDR2 FQNEAQ (reference sequence). The CDR3 contains 11 residues. This chain's CDR3 is CASSLGGGYTF. The CDR3 nucleotides are TGTGCCAGCAGCTTAGGGGGCGGCTACACCTTC.